The 7 T cell receptor beta chains below all came from one sample that was sequenced in a study of cytomegalovirus exposure and HLA in healthy donors. Use of 60 Vbeta and 13 Jbeta primers characterized the PCR. Sequencing was performed with immunoSEQ multiplex PCR; in TCRdb, only in-frame clones are kept and a portion is missing. This sample has around 160,000 clones, with roughly three quarters found just once. The sample was PBMCs. Receptors originate from a man in his late teens or twenties in good health and CMV-seropositive.

This clone was recorded a few times. The rearrangement links TRBV29-1 to TRBJ1-1; TRBD1 might be the D (6 bases). Trimming pared 4 bases from V and 3 bases from J, leaving 12 bases between. The CDR3 extends over 13 amino acids. CDR1 and CDR2 (germline): SQVTM, ANQGSEA. The CDR3 sequence: CSVVYRADTEAFF. The CDR3 DNA is TGCAGCGTTGTCTACAGGGCGGACACTGAAGCTTTCTTT.

This clone was detected only a few times. This rearrangement joins TRBV9 to TRBJ2-1, with TRBD2 matching 8 bases. The CDR3 runs to 15 residues. Germline V CDR1 and CDR2: SGDLS, YYNGEE. The V segment lost 2 bases and the J segment 3 bases; nucleotides outside the gene matches: 4. The CDR3 is CASSVAGTSYNEQFF. CDR3 bases: TGTGCCAGCAGCGTCGCCGGGACTAGCTACAATGAGCAGTTCTTC.

The V gene is TRBV10-1, the J gene TRBJ1-4, with D hard to call. The CDR3 contains 16 residues. In germline, CDR1 is WNHNN, CDR2 SYGVQD (reference sequence). Trimming cost V 3 bases and J 6 bases, with 17 bases left between them. The CDR3 sequence: CASSEELSGSDEKLFF. DNA for the CDR3: TGCGCCAGCAGTGAAGAATTGTCGGGGTCGGATGAAAAACTGTTTTTT.

The chain couples TRBV6-1 to TRBJ2-2; perhaps TRBD2 as D (6 bases). CDR1 MNHNS and CDR2 SASEGT come from the germline V gene. The CDR3 spans 15 residues. Trimming shortened V by 7 bases and J by 7 bases, and 19 bases separated the two germline ends. The CDR3 nucleotides read TGTGCCAGCATGGGTCTTCAGGGAGGCATCGGGGAGCTGTTTTTT. Encoded protein: CASMGLQGGIGELFF.

This clone was detected a few times. The rearrangement uses TRBV28 and TRBJ2-5, with 11 bases that match TRBD2. This CDR3 comprises 15 residues. The junction had 6 bases not matched to a gene; V was cut back by 5 bases and J by 4 bases. Germline V gene lookup returns CDR1 MDHEN and CDR2 SYDVKM. The CDR3 spells CASSPLAGGGETQYF. The CDR3 region has the DNA TGTGCCAGCAGTCCTCTAGCGGGGGGAGGAGAGACCCAGTACTTC.

The rearrangement joins TRBV5-6 to TRBJ2-7; TRBD1 might be the D (5 bases). Germline values: CDR1 SGHDT, CDR2 YYEEEE. Trimming stripped 0 bases from V and 5 bases from J, with 18 bases between. The CDR3 consists of 16 residues. CDR3 protein: CASSLASAGSYDEQYV. In DNA form, the CDR3 reads TGTGCCAGCAGCTTGGCCTCCGCAGGGTCTTATGACGAGCAGTACGTC.

This clone appeared once. The chain links TRBV4-1 to TRBJ2-7; TRBD1 matches 9 bases. CDR3 length: 13 residues. The germline V gene has CDR1 MGHRA and CDR2 YSYEKL. J was trimmed by 4 bases and V by 6 bases; bases with no gene match: 4. CDR3 coding DNA: TGCGCCAGCAGTATTGACAGGGGGTACGAGCAGTACGTC. Its translation is CASSIDRGYEQYV.